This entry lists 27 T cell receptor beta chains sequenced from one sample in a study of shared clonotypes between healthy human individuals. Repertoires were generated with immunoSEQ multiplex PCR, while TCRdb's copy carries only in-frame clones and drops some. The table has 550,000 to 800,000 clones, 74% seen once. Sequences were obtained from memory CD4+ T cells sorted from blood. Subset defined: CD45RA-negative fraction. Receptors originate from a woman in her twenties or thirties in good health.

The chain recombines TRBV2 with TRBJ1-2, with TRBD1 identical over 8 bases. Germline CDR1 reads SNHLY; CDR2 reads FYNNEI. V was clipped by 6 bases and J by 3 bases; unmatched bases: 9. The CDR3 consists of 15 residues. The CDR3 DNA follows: TGTGCCAGCAGCGAACTCGCAGGGGGCGACTATGGCTACACCTTC. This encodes CASSELAGGDYGYTF.

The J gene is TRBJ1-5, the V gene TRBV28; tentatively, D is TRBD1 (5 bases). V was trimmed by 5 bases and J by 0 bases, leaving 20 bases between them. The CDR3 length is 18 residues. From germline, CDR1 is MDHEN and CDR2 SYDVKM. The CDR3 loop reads CASSVTPFGTVSNQPQHF. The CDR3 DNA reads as TGTGCCAGCAGTGTCACCCCGTTCGGGACGGTTAGCAATCAGCCCCAGCATTTT.

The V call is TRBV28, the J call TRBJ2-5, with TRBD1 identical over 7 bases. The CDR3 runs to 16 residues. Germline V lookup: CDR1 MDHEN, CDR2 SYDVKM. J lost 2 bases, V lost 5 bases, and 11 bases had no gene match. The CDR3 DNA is TGTGCCAGCAGTCCGCCTCTGACAGGGCCGCAAGAGACCCAGTACTTC. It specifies CASSPPLTGPQETQYF.

The CDR3: CASSYSPGQTYNEQFF. DNA for the CDR3: TGTGCCAGCAGTTACAGCCCGGGACAGACCTACAATGAGCAGTTCTTC. The chain links TRBV6-5 to TRBJ2-1; 7 bases agree with TRBD1. V lost 2 bases to trimming and J lost 2 bases; unmatched junction nucleotides: 6. The CDR3 has 16 residues. CDR1 is MNHEY, CDR2 SVGAGI, per germline.

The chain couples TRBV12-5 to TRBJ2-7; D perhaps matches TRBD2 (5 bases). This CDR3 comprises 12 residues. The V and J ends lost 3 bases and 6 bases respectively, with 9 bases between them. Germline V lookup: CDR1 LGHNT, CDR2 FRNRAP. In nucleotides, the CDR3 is TGTGCTAGTGGTTTAGGGCGGGCCGAGCAGTACTTC. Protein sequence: CASGLGRAEQYF.

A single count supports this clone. As DNA, the CDR3 is TGTGCCAGTGCATCAGGGCAGGGGGCAGAAAAACTGTTTTTT. As protein: CASASGQGAEKLFF. This chain uses TRBV28 with TRBJ1-4, with 8 bases identical to TRBD1. V gave up 9 bases and J gave up 8 bases; unmatched junction bases: 11. The germline gives CDR1 MDHEN, CDR2 SYDVKM. This CDR3 region has 14 residues.

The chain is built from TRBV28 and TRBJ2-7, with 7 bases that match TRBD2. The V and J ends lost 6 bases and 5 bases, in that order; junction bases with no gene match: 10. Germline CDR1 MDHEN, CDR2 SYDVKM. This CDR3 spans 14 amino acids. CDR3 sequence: CASSRSGASNEQYF. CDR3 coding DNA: TGTGCCAGCAGCCGAAGCGGGGCTTCCAACGAGCAGTACTTC.

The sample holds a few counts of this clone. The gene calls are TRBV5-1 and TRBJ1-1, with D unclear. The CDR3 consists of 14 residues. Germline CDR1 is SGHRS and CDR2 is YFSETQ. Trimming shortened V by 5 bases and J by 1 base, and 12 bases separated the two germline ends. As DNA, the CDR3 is TGCGCCAGCAGACCCAATGGGCCGAACACTGAAGCTTTCTTT. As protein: CASRPNGPNTEAFF.

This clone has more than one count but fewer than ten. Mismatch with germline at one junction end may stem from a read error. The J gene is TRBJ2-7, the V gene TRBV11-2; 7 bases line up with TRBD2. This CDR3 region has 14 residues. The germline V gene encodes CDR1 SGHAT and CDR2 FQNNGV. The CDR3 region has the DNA TGTGCCAGCACCTTATTCGCGGGGGTGGGCGAGCAGTACTTC. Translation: CASTLFAGVGEQYF.

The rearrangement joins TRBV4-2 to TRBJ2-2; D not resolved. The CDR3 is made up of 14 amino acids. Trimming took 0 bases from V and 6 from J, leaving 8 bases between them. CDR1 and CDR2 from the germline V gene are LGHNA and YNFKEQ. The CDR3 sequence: CASSQEFPPGELFF. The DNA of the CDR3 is TGTGCCAGCAGCCAAGAATTTCCACCCGGGGAGCTGTTTTTT.

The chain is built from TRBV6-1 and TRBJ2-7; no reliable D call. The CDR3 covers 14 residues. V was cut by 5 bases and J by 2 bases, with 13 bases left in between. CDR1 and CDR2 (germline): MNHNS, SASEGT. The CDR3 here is CASSSRKGTYEQYF. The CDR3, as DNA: TGTGCCAGCAGTTCCCGGAAAGGGACCTACGAGCAGTACTTC.

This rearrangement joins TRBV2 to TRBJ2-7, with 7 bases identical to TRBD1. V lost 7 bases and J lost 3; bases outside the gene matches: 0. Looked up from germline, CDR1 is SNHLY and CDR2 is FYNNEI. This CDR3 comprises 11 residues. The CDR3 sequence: CASNRGYEQYF. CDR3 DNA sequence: TGTGCCAGCAACAGGGGCTACGAGCAGTACTTC.

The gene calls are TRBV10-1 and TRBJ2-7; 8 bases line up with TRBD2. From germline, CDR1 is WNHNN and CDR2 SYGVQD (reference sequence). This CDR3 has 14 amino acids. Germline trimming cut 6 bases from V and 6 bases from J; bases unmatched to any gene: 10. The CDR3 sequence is CASRRSGRAGEQYF. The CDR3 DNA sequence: TGCGCCAGCAGGAGATCCGGGAGGGCAGGCGAGCAGTACTTC.

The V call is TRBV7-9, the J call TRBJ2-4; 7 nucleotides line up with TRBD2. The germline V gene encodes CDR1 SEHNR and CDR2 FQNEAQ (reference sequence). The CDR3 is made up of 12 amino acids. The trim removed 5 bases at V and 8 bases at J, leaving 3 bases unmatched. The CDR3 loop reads CASSARGYIQYF. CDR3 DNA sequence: TGTGCCAGCAGCGCGCGGGGGTACATTCAGTACTTC.

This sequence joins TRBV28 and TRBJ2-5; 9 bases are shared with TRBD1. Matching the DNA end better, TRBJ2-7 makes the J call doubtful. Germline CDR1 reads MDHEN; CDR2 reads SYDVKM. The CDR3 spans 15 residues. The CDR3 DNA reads TGTGCCAGCAGTCCGGCGGGGACAGGGCTTCGCGAGCAGTACTTC. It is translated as CASSPAGTGLREQYF.

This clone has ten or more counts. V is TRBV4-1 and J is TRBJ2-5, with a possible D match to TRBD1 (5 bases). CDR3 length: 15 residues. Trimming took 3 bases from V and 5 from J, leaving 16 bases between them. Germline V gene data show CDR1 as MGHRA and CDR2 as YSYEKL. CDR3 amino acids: CASSQADTLGETQYF. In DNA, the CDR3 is TGCGCCAGCAGCCAGGCGGACACCCTGGGGGAGACCCAGTACTTC.

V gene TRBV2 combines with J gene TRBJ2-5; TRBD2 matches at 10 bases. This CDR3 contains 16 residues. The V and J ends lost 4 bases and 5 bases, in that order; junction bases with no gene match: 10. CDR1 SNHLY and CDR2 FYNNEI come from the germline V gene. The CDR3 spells CASSGVASGSGETQYF. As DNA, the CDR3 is TGTGCCAGCAGTGGAGTGGCTAGCGGGAGTGGGGAGACCCAGTACTTC.

CDR3 nucleotide sequence: TGCGCCAGCAGCTTGGGGATCCCAGCAACTAATGAAAAACTGTTTTTT. This codes for CASSLGIPATNEKLFF. This chain uses TRBV5-1 with TRBJ1-4; D is uncertain. The ends were cut back, 0 bases at V and 0 bases at J, with 9 bases in the middle. The CDR3 length is 16 residues. Germline loops: CDR1 SGHRS, CDR2 YFSETQ.

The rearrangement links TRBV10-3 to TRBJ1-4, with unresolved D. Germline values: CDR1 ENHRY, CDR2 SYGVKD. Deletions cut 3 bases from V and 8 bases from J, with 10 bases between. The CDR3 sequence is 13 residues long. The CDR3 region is CAISELDGEKLFF. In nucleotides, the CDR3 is TGTGCCATCAGTGAACTTGATGGGGAAAAACTGTTTTTT.

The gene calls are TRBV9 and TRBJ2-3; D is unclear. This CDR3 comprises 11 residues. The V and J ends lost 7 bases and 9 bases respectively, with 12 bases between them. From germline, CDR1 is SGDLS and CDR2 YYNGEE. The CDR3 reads CASLRQPTQYF. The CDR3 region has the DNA TGTGCCAGCTTACGCCAGCCCACGCAGTATTTT.

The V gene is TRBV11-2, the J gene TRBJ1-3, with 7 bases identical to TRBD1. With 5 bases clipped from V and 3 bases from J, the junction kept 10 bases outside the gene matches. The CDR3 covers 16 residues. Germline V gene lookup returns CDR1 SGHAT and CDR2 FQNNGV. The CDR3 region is CASSPTWGQFGNTIYF. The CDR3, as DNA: TGTGCCAGCAGCCCAACCTGGGGACAGTTTGGAAACACCATATATTTT.

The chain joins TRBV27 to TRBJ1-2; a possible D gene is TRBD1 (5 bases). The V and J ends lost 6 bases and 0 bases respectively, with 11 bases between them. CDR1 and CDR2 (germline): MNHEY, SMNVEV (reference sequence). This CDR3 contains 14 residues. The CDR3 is CASSRAGANYGYTF. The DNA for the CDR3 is TGTGCCAGCAGCAGGGCGGGGGCTAACTATGGCTACACCTTC.

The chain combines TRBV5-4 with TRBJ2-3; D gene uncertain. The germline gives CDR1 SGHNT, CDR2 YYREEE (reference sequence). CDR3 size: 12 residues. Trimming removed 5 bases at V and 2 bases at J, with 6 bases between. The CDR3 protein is CASSSSTDTQYF. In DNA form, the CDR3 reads TGTGCCAGCAGTTCATCCACAGATACGCAGTATTTT.

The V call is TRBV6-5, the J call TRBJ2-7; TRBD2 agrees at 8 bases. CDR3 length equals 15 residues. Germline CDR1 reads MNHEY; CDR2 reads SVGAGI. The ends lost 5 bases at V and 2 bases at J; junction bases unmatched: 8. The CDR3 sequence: CASSSLRGAPYEQYF. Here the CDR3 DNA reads TGTGCCAGCAGTAGCCTGCGGGGGGCACCCTACGAGCAGTACTTC.

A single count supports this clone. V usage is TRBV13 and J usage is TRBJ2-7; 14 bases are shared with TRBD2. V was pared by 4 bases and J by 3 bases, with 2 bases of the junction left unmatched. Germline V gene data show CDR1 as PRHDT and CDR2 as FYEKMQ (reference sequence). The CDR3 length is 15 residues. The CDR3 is CASSSGLAGVYEQYF. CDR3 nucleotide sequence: TGTGCCAGCAGCTCGGGACTAGCGGGAGTCTACGAGCAGTACTTC.

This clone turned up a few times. CDR3 DNA: TGTGCCAGCAGCTTCGAGAGCAGGGGATACACCGGGGAGCTGTTTTTT. Encoded protein: CASSFESRGYTGELFF. This chain uses TRBV11-2 with TRBJ2-2; a possible D gene is TRBD1 (6 bases). The CDR3 extends over 16 amino acids. The V gene lost 3 bases and the J gene lost 3 bases, with 14 bases spanning the gap. Germline V lookup: CDR1 SGHAT, CDR2 FQNNGV.

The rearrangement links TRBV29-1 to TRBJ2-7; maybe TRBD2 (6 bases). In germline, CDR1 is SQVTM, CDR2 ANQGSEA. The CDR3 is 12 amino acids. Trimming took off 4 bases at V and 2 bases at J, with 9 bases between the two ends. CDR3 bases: TGCAGCGTTGGCCCGGGGGCCTACGAGCAGTACTTC. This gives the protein CSVGPGAYEQYF.